This TCR beta chain is drawn from a study of CD8 T cells in ankylosing spondylitis. This clonotype was detected many times. V lost 4 bases, J lost 2 bases, and 7 bases lay in between. CDR1 SQVTM and CDR2 ANQGSEA come from the germline V gene. The CDR3 sequence is 12 residues long. One entry per CDR3 protein, called by TCRdb with MiXCR from the 5' RACE reads. The sample holds 290,000 or so distinct CDR3 sequences, roughly 20% seen once. Sequenced input: blood, either unsorted or a sorted T cell fraction (not recorded which). This chain connects TRBV29-1 to TRBJ2-3; D not certain. The sequence was obtained from a female donor with ankylosing spondylitis or in good health (not recorded which). CDR3 sequence (DNA): TGCAGCGTTGGAGGCTACACAGATACGCAGTATTTT. Translated, it gives CSVGGYTDTQYF.